These 28 T cell receptor beta chains originate from one sample sequenced in a study of shared clonotypes between healthy human individuals. TCRdb keeps only in-frame clones here, not all; method: immunoSEQ multiplex PCR. The sample lists approximately 2,000,000 clones, just over 90% occurring once. Naive CD8 cells, CD45RO-negative and positively selected for CCR7, excluded terminally differentiated effector memory CD45RA+ cells. Input material: naive CD8+ T cells from PBMCs. These TCRs come from a man younger than 30 in good health. Some clones in this sample may be carry-over from other donors' samples.

This chain links TRBV6-6 with TRBJ2-5; perhaps TRBD1 as D (5 bases). The CDR3 has 15 amino acids. CDR1 is MNHNY, CDR2 SVGAGI, per germline (reference sequence). V was clipped by 3 bases and J by 2 bases, with 13 bases between them. CDR3 protein: CASSYTQGLQETQYF. The CDR3 coding sequence is TGTGCCAGCAGTTATACCCAGGGCTTACAAGAGACCCAGTACTTC.

The CDR3 reads CASAGTSGDNEQFF. CDR3 coding DNA: TGTGCCAGTGCCGGGACTAGCGGGGACAATGAGCAGTTCTTC. The rearrangement uses TRBV25-1 and TRBJ2-1; 13 bases agree with TRBD2. CDR3 length: 14 amino acids. From germline, CDR1 is MGHDK and CDR2 SYGVNS. V lost 9 bases and J lost 5; bases outside the gene matches: 4.

The chain links TRBV27 to TRBJ1-2, with a possible D match to TRBD1 (6 bases). This CDR3 is 12 amino acids long. Trimming took 3 bases from V and 8 from J, leaving 10 bases between them. CDR1 and CDR2 from the germline V gene are MNHEY and SMNVEV (reference sequence). CDR3 protein: CASSFSGEGYTF. The CDR3 nucleotides are TGTGCCAGCAGTTTCTCAGGGGAGGGCTACACCTTC.

The rearrangement links TRBV7-9 to TRBJ1-1, with TRBD1 as a possible D gene (6 bases). This CDR3 contains 18 residues. Germline CDR1 SEHNR, CDR2 FQNEAQ (reference sequence). V was trimmed by 1 base and J by 1 base, leaving 19 bases between them. CDR3 bases: TGTGCCAGCAGCTTAGGTAATAGAGCGGACAGCTCGAACACTGAAGCTTTCTTT. This gives the protein CASSLGNRADSSNTEAFF.

The chain links TRBV4-1 to TRBJ2-1; no clear D. V was clipped by 3 bases and J by 8 bases, with 14 bases between them. Germline V gives CDR1 MGHRA, CDR2 YSYEKL. The CDR3 is 14 amino acids. CDR3 sequence: CASSHRAIKDEQFF. The CDR3 bases are TGCGCCAGCAGCCACCGGGCAATTAAGGATGAGCAGTTCTTC.

The V gene is TRBV7-9, the J gene TRBJ2-1; D might be TRBD2 (5 bases). Germline-derived CDR1 and CDR2 are SEHNR and FQNEAQ (reference sequence). This CDR3 is built from 12 residues. Between the trimmed V and J ends, which lost 5 bases and 8 bases, there was a span of 10 bases. Here the CDR3 DNA reads TGTGCCAGCAGCGAACTAGTCGATGAGCAGTTCTTC. Translation gives CASSELVDEQFF.

The chain couples TRBV5-6 to TRBJ2-7; D possibly corresponds to TRBD2 (6 bases). CDR3 length: 13 residues. V lost 5 bases and J lost 7, with 16 bases in between. Germline loops: CDR1 SGHDT, CDR2 YYEEEE. The CDR3 DNA follows: TGTGCCAGCAGTTCGGGAGTGGTGGGGGAGCAGTACTTC. Translating it yields CASSSGVVGEQYF.

This chain uses TRBV5-6 with TRBJ2-2, with D hard to call. Trimming cost V 4 bases and J 0 bases, with 4 bases left between them. Germline lookup yields CDR1 SGHDT and CDR2 YYEEEE. This CDR3 is 13 amino acids long. The DNA for the CDR3 is TGTGCCAGCAGCCAGGCGAACACCGGGGAGCTGTTTTTT. Protein: CASSQANTGELFF.

This clone has more than one count but fewer than ten. The chain is built from TRBV15 and TRBJ1-1; D is ambiguous. This CDR3 region has 15 residues. The V gene's germline CDR1 is LNHNV and CDR2 YYDKDF (reference sequence). V lost 5 bases to trimming and J lost 4 bases, with 17 bases between them. As DNA, the CDR3 is TGTGCCACCAGCCCCGGGTTGAGGCAGAGCACTGAAGCTTTCTTT. Translated, it gives CATSPGLRQSTEAFF.

This chain joins TRBV11-2 and TRBJ2-7; D gene unclear. Germline-derived CDR1 and CDR2 are SGHAT and FQNNGV. This CDR3 region has 13 residues. Trimming stripped 0 bases from V and 5 bases from J, with 8 bases between. CDR3 nucleotides: TGTGCCAGCAGCTTAGACTGGGGTCACGAGCAGTACTTC. It translates to CASSLDWGHEQYF.

This clone was seen only once. The CDR3 coding sequence is TGTGCCAGCAGTTTACGGGTGAGCCCCCCTTACAATGAGCAGTTCTTC. Translating it yields CASSLRVSPPYNEQFF. The chain couples TRBV27 to TRBJ2-1; D is ambiguous. This CDR3 spans 16 amino acids. The germline V and J ends were trimmed by 2 bases and 4 bases, with 15 bases remaining between them. The germline gives CDR1 MNHEY, CDR2 SMNVEV (reference sequence).

Details on this clone: In the same sample, other DNA sequences code for this CDR3. This chain links TRBV27 with TRBJ1-1; no definite D call. The CDR3 has 14 amino acids. The V end was cut by 5 bases, the J end by 1 base, with 11 bases between. CDR1 and CDR2 (germline): MNHEY, SMNVEV (reference sequence). As DNA, the CDR3 is TGTGCCAGCAGTCCAAGGACGGGGAACACTGAAGCTTTCTTT. Protein product: CASSPRTGNTEAFF.

The chain uses TRBV10-2 and TRBJ2-5, with D unclear. This CDR3 region has 14 residues. Trimming pared 0 bases from V and 5 bases from J, leaving 10 bases between. Germline lookup yields CDR1 WSHSY and CDR2 SAAADI. The CDR3 reads CASSESQLEETQYF. CDR3 DNA: TGCGCCAGCAGTGAGTCCCAGCTCGAGGAGACCCAGTACTTC.

A remark on this clone: The identical CDR3 is also encoded by other nucleotide sequences in the sample. The CDR3 DNA is TGTGCCAGCAGTGACTCGGTAGCGGGAGGCACAGATACGCAGTATTTT. Residues: CASSDSVAGGTDTQYF. The V call is TRBV6-4, the J call TRBJ2-3; 9 bases map to TRBD2. Germline CDR1 MRHNA, CDR2 SNTAGT. The CDR3 extends over 16 amino acids. The trim removed 0 bases at V and 1 base at J, leaving 2 bases unmatched.

The V and J genes are TRBV2 and TRBJ2-3; a possible D gene is TRBD2 (7 bases). The V end was cut by 7 bases, the J end by 5 bases, with 19 bases between. Germline values: CDR1 SNHLY, CDR2 FYNNEI. This CDR3 is built from 15 residues. Here the CDR3 DNA reads TGTGCCAGCATGGGAGGGGGGTCGAGTGGAGATACGCAGTATTTT. This codes for CASMGGGSSGDTQYF.

V usage is TRBV13 and J usage is TRBJ2-5, with 10 positions matching TRBD2. V dropped 6 bases and J dropped 4; count of bases not matched to a gene: 17. This CDR3 has 18 residues. The germline V gene has CDR1 PRHDT and CDR2 FYEKMQ (reference sequence). CDR3 DNA sequence: TGTGCCAGCAGACGCGGACTAGCGGCGTTTGGGGGTGGAGAGACCCAGTACTTC. Its protein is CASRRGLAAFGGGETQYF.

This clone was found once. The junction differs from germline at one of its ends, possibly a read error. The CDR3 DNA follows: TGTGCCAGCAGCCGGGGGGGGCCTGTCGATTTT. Amino acid sequence: CASSRGGPVDF. J is TRBJ1-1 and V is TRBV28, with D possibly TRBD1 on 6 matching bases. Looked up from germline, CDR1 is MDHEN and CDR2 is SYDVKM. The CDR3 covers 11 residues. The complete variable domain, with remaining parts taken from reference TRBV28 and TRBJ1-1, reads DVKVTQSSRYLVKRTGEKVFLECVQDMDHENMFWYRQDPGLGLRLIYFSYDVKMKEKGDIPEGYSVSREKKERFSLILESASTNQTSMYLCASSRGGPVDFGQGTRLTVV.

V is TRBV19 and J is TRBJ2-1; tentative D call: TRBD2 (5 bases). The CDR3 has 14 residues. Germline V gene sequence: CDR1 LNHDA, CDR2 SQIVND (reference sequence). V was cut by 10 bases and J by 4 bases, with 17 bases left in between. For the CDR3, the DNA is TGTGCCACCTCCTCACTAGGGTCATACAATGAGCAGTTCTTC. Translated, it gives CATSSLGSYNEQFF.

The sample holds a few counts of this clone. V usage is TRBV29-1 and J usage is TRBJ1-1; no clear D gene. The CDR3 is 12 amino acids. V was pared by 2 bases and J by 3 bases, with 7 bases between. CDR1 SQVTM and CDR2 ANQGSEA come from the germline V gene. CDR3 sequence (DNA): TGCAGCGTTGAAAACAGTTACACTGAAGCTTTCTTT. Translation: CSVENSYTEAFF.

The chain combines TRBV19 with TRBJ2-1, with 10 bases that match TRBD2. CDR1 and CDR2 from the germline V gene are LNHDA and SQIVND (reference sequence). Trimming at V came to 1 base and at J to 1 base, leaving 1 base not matched to a gene. This CDR3 has 16 residues. The CDR3 DNA sequence: TGTGCCAGTAGTATAGTACTAGCGGGATCCTACAATGAGCAGTTCTTC. Encoded protein: CASSIVLAGSYNEQFF.

The J gene is TRBJ1-1, the V gene TRBV4-3; D call uncertain. The CDR3 is 14 amino acids. Germline CDR1 and CDR2: LGHNA and YSLEER. The V and J ends lost 8 bases and 3 bases respectively, with 16 bases between them. CDR3 in DNA: TGCGCCAGCGCCCCCTCCGTGGGTCACACTGAAGCTTTCTTT. Protein: CASAPSVGHTEAFF.

The chain employs TRBV29-1 and TRBJ2-1, with D perhaps TRBD1 or TRBD2 (5 bases each). Per the germline V gene, CDR1 is SQVTM and CDR2 is ANQGSEA. The CDR3 has 14 amino acids. Trimming took off 3 bases at V and 4 bases at J, with 13 bases between the two ends. The CDR3 reads CSVEGVPLYNEQFF. The CDR3 nucleotides are TGCAGCGTTGAGGGGGTCCCCTTATACAATGAGCAGTTCTTC.

This clone appeared once. The chain carries TRBV11-2 and TRBJ2-7; D ambiguous. CDR3 size: 15 residues. The germline gives CDR1 SGHAT, CDR2 FQNNGV. Trimming took 0 bases from V and 6 from J, leaving 15 bases between them. The CDR3 DNA follows: TGTGCCAGCAGCTTAGAGCTAGGACCGAGCCTCGAGCAGTACTTC. This translates into CASSLELGPSLEQYF.

This chain connects TRBV27 to TRBJ2-7; D is perhaps TRBD1 or TRBD2 (5 bases each). The CDR3 has 11 amino acids. CDR1 and CDR2 (germline): MNHEY, SMNVEV (reference sequence). V was shortened by 10 bases and J by 9 bases, with 16 bases between the two germline ends. Here the CDR3 reads CAIGEGVGQYF. In DNA form, the CDR3 reads TGTGCCATCGGGGAAGGGGTAGGGCAGTACTTC.

CDR3 DNA sequence: TGTGCCTGGATCCCTCACCGACAGAACAACTATGGCTACACCTTC. Translating it yields CAWIPHRQNNYGYTF. The genes are TRBV30 and TRBJ1-2, with D maybe TRBD1 (5 bases). The CDR3 length is 15 residues. The germline CDR1 and CDR2 sequences are GTSNPN and SVGIG (reference sequence). Deletions cut 4 bases from V and 2 bases from J, with 17 bases between.

This chain uses TRBV27 with TRBJ2-3; TRBD2 matches at 9 bases. Germline lookup yields CDR1 MNHEY and CDR2 SMNVEV (reference sequence). The CDR3 is made up of 16 amino acids. The V segment lost 6 bases and the J segment 4 bases; nucleotides outside the gene matches: 11. CDR3 loop: CASRPTSGGPADTQYF. CDR3 bases: TGTGCCAGCAGACCGACTAGCGGAGGCCCCGCAGATACGCAGTATTTT.

This clone was recorded only once. The chain recombines TRBV28 with TRBJ2-6, with a tentative D call TRBD1 (6 bases). The V end lost 3 bases, the J end lost 2 bases, and 11 bases lay between the germline ends. The germline V gene has CDR1 MDHEN and CDR2 SYDVKM. CDR3 length: 16 amino acids. CDR3 sequence (DNA): TGTGCCAGCAGTTTGCGAACAGGGACTGGGGCCAACGTCCTGACTTTC. Its translation: CASSLRTGTGANVLTF.

The chain combines TRBV5-8 with TRBJ1-2; D is undetermined. The CDR3 totals 15 residues. Germline V CDR1 and CDR2: SGHTS, YDEGEE. The V end lost 4 bases, the J end lost 3 bases, and 16 bases lay between the germline ends. The CDR3 here is CASSRPDPSDYGYTF. The CDR3, as DNA: TGTGCCAGCAGCCGCCCCGACCCGTCGGACTATGGCTACACCTTC.